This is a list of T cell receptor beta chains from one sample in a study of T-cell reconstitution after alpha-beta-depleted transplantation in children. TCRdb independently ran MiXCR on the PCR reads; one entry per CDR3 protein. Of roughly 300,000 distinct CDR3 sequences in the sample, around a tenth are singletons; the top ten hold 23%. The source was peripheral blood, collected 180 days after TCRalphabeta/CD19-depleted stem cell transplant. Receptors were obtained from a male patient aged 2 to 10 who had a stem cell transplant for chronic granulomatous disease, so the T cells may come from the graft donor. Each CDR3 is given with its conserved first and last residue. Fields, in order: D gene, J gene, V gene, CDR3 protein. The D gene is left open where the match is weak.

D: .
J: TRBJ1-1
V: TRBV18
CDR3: CASSPSGTANTEAFF

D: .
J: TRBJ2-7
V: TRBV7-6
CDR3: CASTAGPFRYEQYF

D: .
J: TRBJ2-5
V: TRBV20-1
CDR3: CSAFSAPYQETQYF

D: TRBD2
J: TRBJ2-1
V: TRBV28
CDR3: CASSWTSGSNEQFF

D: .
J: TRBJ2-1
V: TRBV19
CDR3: CASSLTGLLHNEQFF

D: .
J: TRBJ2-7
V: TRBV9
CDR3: CASSVGQEGNEQYF

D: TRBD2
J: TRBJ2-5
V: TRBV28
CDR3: CASSLPPGLAEETQYF

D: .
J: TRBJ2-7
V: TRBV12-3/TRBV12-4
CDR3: CASSFIGWGEQYF

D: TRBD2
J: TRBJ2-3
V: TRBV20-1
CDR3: CSAATSGPGDTQYF

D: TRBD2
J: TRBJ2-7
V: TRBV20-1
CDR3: CSARTSGSSPYEQYF

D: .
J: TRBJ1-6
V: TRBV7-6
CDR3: CASSPGVSPLHF

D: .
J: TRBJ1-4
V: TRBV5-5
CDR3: CASSSNVATNEKLFF

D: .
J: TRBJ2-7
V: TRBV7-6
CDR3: CASSLASAAPYEQYF

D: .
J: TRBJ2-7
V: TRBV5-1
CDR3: CASRNDYEQYF

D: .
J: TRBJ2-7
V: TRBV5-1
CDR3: CASSLQNGANYEQYF

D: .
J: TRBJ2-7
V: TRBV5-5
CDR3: CASSLFPVGYEQYF

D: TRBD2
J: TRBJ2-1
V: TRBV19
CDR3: CASSQSKRGGSYNEQFF

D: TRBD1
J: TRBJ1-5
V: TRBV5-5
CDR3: CASSSGTVNQPQHF

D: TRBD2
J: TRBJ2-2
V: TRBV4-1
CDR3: CASSQVSPGSGGYTGELFF

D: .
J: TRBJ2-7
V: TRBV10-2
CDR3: CASMLQILGGYEQYF

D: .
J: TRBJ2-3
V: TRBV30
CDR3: CAWDPERVQVADTQYF

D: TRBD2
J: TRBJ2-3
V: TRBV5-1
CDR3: CASSIRTSGEDTQYF

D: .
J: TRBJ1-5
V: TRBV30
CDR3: CAWSVGGDQPQHF

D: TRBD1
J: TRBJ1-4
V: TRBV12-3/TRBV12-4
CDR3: CASSLDRSRANEKLFF

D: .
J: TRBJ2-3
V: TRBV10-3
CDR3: CAISEYGWDTQYF

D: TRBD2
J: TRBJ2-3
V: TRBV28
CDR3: CASSSGGGDTQYF

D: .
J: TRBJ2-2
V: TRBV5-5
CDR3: CATRGAAETGELFF

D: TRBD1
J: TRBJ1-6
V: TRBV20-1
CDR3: CSARDFDRANSPLHF

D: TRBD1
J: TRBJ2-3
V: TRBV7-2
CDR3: CASSHPRGHVGTQYF

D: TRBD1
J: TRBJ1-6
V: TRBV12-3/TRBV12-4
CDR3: CASSSRTGYNSPLHF

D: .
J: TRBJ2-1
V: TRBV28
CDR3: CASSQVGWEQFF

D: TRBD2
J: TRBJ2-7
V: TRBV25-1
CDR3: CASSDPGGAGEQYF

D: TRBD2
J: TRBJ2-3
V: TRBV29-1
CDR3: CSVGTSGGRGDTQYF

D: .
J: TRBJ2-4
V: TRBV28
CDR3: CASTGGHIQYF

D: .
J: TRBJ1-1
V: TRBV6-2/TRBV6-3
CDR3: CASSYRSTEAFF

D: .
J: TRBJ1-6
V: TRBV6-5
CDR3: CASSYRVESSYNSPLHF

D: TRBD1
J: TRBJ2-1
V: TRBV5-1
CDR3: CASSLDPQGAGRNEQFF

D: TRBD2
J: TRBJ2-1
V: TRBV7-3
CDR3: CASSLTPGLAGLEQFF

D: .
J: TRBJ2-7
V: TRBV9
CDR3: CASSVGGEPYEQYF

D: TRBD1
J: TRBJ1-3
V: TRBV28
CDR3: CAASDRASSGNTIYF

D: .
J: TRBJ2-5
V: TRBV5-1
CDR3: CASSRTLGEETQYF

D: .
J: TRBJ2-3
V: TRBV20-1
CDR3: CSAWTAAGADTQYF

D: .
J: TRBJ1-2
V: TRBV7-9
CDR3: CASSRTKSYTF

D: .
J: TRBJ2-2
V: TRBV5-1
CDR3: CASSLQGARTGELFF

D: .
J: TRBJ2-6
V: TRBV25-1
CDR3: CASSDPSSGANVLTF

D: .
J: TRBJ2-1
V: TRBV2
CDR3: CASRETNNEQFF

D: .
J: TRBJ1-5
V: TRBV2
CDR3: CASSEGGTPQHF

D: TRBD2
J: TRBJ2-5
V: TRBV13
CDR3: CASSLEPGGGVQETQYF

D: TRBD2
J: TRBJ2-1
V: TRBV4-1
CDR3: CASSRGVAGANEQFF

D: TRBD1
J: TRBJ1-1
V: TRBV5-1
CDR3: CASSFHFTGTGLNTEAFF

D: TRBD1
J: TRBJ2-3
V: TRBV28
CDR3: CASSLWGTGQGTDTQYF

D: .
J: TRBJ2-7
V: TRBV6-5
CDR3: CASKQGAYEQYF

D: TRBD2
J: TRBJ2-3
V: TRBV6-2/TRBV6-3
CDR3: CASTHGRERKKSTDTQYF

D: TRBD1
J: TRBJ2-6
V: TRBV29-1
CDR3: CSVEMDRGPANVLTF

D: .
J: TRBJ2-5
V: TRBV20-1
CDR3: CSAALVQETQYF

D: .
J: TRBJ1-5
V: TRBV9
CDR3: CASSVGPFSNQPQHF

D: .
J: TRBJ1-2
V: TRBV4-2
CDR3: CASSQILARAVRSYGYTF

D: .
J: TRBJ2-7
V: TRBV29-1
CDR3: CSATRGRGNYEQYF

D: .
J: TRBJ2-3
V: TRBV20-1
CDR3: CSGRAGSTDTQYF

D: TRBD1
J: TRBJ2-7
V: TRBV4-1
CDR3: CASSRQGTESYEQYF